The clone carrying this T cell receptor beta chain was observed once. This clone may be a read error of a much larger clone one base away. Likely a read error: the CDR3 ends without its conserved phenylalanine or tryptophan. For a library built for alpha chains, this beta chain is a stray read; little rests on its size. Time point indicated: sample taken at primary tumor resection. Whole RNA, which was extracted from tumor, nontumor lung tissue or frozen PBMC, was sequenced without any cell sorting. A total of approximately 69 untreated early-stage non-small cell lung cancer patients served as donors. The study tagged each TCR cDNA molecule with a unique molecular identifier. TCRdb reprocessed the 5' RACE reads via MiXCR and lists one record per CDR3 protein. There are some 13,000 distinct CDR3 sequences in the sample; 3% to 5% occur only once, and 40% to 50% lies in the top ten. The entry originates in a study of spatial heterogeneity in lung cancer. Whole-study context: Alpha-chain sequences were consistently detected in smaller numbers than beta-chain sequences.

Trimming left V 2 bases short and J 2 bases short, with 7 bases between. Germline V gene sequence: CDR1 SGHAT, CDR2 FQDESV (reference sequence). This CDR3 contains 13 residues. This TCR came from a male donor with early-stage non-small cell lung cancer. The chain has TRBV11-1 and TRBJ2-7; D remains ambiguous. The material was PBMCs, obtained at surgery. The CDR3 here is CASSLSKAYEQYS. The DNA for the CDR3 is TGTGCCAGCAGCTTATCCAAGGCCTACGAGCAGTACTCC.